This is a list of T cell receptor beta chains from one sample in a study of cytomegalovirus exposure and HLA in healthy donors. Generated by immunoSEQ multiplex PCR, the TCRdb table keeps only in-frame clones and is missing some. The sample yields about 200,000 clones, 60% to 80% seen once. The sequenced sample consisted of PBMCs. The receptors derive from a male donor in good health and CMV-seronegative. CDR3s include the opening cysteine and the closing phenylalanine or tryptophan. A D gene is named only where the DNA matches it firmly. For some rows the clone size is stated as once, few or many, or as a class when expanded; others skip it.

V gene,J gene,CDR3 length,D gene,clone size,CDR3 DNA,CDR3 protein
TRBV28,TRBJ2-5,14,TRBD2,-,TGTGCCAGCAGTCTCGCGGGGGGCCCGGAGACCCAGTACTTC,CASSLAGGPETQYF
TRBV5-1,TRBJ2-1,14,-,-,TGCGCCAGCAGCCCCGGACAGCCCCACAATGAGCAGTTCTTC,CASSPGQPHNEQFF
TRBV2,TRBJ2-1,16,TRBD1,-,TGTGCCAGCAGTTCCCTCGACAGGGGGGCGCAAGGTGAGCAGTTCTTC,CASSSLDRGAQGEQFF
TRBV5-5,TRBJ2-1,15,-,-,TGTGCCAGCAGCTTAAGTCTAGCATCCTTGATTGAGCAGTTCTTC,CASSLSLASLIEQFF
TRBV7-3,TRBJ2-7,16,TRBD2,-,TGTGCCAGCAGCTTACAAGCGGGAGATGGGGGTTACGAGCAGTACTTC,CASSLQAGDGGYEQYF
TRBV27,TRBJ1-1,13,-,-,TGTGCCAGCAGATGGACAGCCAAGTTTGAAGCTTTCTTT,CASRWTAKFEAFF
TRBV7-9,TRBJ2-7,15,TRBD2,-,TGTGCCAGCAGCTTTTCTCTAGCGGGTAGATACGAGCAGTACTTC,CASSFSLAGRYEQYF
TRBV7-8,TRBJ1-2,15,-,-,TGTGCCAGCAGCTTCAGTGTCGGACAAGGCTATGGCTACACCTTC,CASSFSVGQGYGYTF
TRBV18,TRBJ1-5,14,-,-,TGTGCCAGCTCACCGGAGTGGAGGGATCAGCCCCAGCATTTT,CASSPEWRDQPQHF
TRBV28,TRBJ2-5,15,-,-,TGTGCCAGCAGTTTTCTAGGGGGGGGAGTGGAGACCCAGTACTTC,CASSFLGGGVETQYF
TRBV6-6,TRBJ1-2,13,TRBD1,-,TGTGCCAGCAGTTACCTAGACAGGGATGGCTACACCTTC,CASSYLDRDGYTF
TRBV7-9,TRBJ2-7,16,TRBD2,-,TGTGCCAGCAGCCGCGGGATGGTAGCGGGAGCCTACGAGCAGTACTTC,CASSRGMVAGAYEQYF
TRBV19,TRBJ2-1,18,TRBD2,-,TGTGCCAGTAGTATGTCCTTCCCTCTAGCGGGAGGACCAGGTGAGCAGTTCTTC,CASSMSFPLAGGPGEQFF
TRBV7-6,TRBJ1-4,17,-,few,TGTGCCAGCAGCACCAGCTTCAGGGGCCGGTCGAATGAAAAACTGTTTTTT,CASSTSFRGRSNEKLFF
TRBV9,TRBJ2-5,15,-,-,TGTGCCAGCAGCGTAGATGACGTGGGGGCAGAGACCCAGTACTTC,CASSVDDVGAETQYF
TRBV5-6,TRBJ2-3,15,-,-,TGTGCCAGCAGCTTGGCTGGGCGTGGCACAGATACGCAGTATTTT,CASSLAGRGTDTQYF
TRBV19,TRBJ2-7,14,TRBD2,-,TGTGCCAGTAGTACCTATAGCGGGAAATACGAGCAGTACTTC,CASSTYSGKYEQYF
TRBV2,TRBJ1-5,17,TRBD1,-,TGTGCCAGCAGTGTCGGCTCAGGGGGCTTTCGGGGTCAGCCCCAGCATTTT,CASSVGSGGFRGQPQHF
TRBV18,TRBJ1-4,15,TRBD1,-,TGTGCCAGCTCACCAGGACAGGGACCTAATGAAAAACTGTTTTTT,CASSPGQGPNEKLFF
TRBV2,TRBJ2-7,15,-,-,TGTGCCAGCAGTGAAGAACCGGAGGCACCCTACGAGCAGTACTTC,CASSEEPEAPYEQYF
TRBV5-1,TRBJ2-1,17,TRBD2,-,TGCGCCAGCAGCTCAGCCGGGACTAGCAGCCGATACAATGAGCAGTTCTTC,CASSSAGTSSRYNEQFF
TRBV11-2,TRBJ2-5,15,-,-,TGTGCCAGCAGCTCGGTTGACAGATACCAAGAGACCCAGTACTTC,CASSSVDRYQETQYF
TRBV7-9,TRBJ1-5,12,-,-,TGTGCCAGCAGCGGCAGGGATCAGCCCCAGCATTTT,CASSGRDQPQHF
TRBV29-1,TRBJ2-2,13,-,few,TGCAGCGTCTTAACTAGGCCGGCCGGGGAGCTGTTTTTT,CSVLTRPAGELFF
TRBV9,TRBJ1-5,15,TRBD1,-,TGTGCCAGCAGCACGGGGCAGGGGGCTTTTCAGCCCCAGCATTTT,CASSTGQGAFQPQHF
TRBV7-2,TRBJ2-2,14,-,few,TGTGCCAGCAGCTTAGTAGCCAACACCGGGGAGCTGTTTTTT,CASSLVANTGELFF
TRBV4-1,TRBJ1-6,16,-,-,TGCGCCAGCAGCCAGACACAGGCAGACTATAATTCACCCCTCCACTTT,CASSQTQADYNSPLHF
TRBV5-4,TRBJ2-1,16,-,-,TGTGCCAGCAGCCCTCCCGGGGTCCCTCCGTCCAATGAGCAGTTCTTC,CASSPPGVPPSNEQFF